This T cell receptor beta chain was recovered during a study of cytomegalovirus exposure and HLA in healthy donors. Broader study findings: According to reports, the classifier identified cytomegalovirus status with high specificity and sensitivity. Researchers counted 164 TCR beta chains as cytomegalovirus-associated.

Some clones are missing from TCRdb's copy, which holds only in-frame ones; the method was immunoSEQ multiplex PCR. The profile shows 150,000 to 200,000 clones, over 80% of them singletons. Among the roughly 120 subjects of the validation cohort, separate from the 666-subject first cohort, were the donors. As to this clone: Its target is unknown.

The trim removed 1 base at V and 4 bases at J, leaving 18 bases unmatched. Germline CDR1 reads SGHAT; CDR2 reads FQDESV (reference sequence). The CDR3 is 19 amino acids. The sequencing input was PBMCs. This clonotype was obtained from a man aged 25 to 40 in good health and CMV-seropositive. V and J are TRBV11-1 and TRBJ1-2; 7 bases are a match to TRBD1. The CDR3 DNA reads TGTGCCAGCAGCTTAGATGAAACAGGGGAAGCCACCACTCTCTATGGCTACACCTTC. Translating it yields CASSLDETGEATTLYGYTF.